These T cell receptor beta chains were read from a single sample in a study of T-cell memory formation after mild COVID-19. Via MiXCR, TCRdb re-called the 5' RACE reads, giving one row per CDR3 protein. There are just over 400,000 distinct CDR3 sequences in the sample; 23% occur only once, and around 13% lies in the top ten. The sequencing sample was made of PBMCs or a T cell subset sorted from them (not recorded which). The receptors shown here come from an adult woman who had mild COVID-19 (a few samples of this study predate the infection). Cell type and time point are not known. Both conserved end residues are part of each CDR3. Fields, in order: V gene, D gene, clone size, J gene, CDR3 DNA, CDR3 protein. A D gene is named only where the DNA matches it firmly. Clone size is shown for a subset of rows, as once, few, many or a class of expanded clone.

>TRBV6-5|-|-|TRBJ2-1
TGTGCCAGCAGTTCATACATGACTAGGGGGTCCTACAATGAGCAGTTCTTC
CASSSYMTRGSYNEQFF
>TRBV7-9|TRBD2|many|TRBJ2-3
TGTGCCAGCAGCTTAGTCGGCGGGGAAGCGGGGAATACGCAGTATTTT
CASSLVGGEAGNTQYF
>TRBV4-2|TRBD2|few|TRBJ2-3
TGTGCCAGCAGCCAAGATGAGCGGGGGGGCGTTGGGCCCACAGATACGCAGTATTTT
CASSQDERGGVGPTDTQYF
>TRBV12-3/TRBV12-4|-|few|TRBJ2-1
TGTGCCAGCAGTCAGCTGGACCCCGACAATGAGCAGTTCTTC
CASSQLDPDNEQFF
>TRBV11-2|-|few|TRBJ2-1
TGTGCCAGCAGCTTAGATACGGGGACAAACCTTGTGGATGAGCAGTTCTTC
CASSLDTGTNLVDEQFF
>TRBV7-9|-|-|TRBJ2-5
TGTGCCAGCAGCCCTAGGAGGGCATATGGGAAAGAGACCCAGTACTTC
CASSPRRAYGKETQYF
>TRBV6-1|-|-|TRBJ2-3
TGTGCCAGCAGTGAGGAGCGCGGGACCTTTTCCACAGATACGCAGTATTTT
CASSEERGTFSTDTQYF
>TRBV5-6|TRBD2|-|TRBJ2-3
TGTGCCAGCAGCCCTGGACTAGCGGGGCGTAGAGATACGCAGTATTTT
CASSPGLAGRRDTQYF
>TRBV5-1|TRBD2|-|TRBJ2-1
TGCGCCAGCAGCTTGGTTACTCCGGCGGGGGGCAATGAGCAGTTCTTC
CASSLVTPAGGNEQFF
>TRBV5-1|-|few|TRBJ2-3
TGCGCCAGCAGCTCCCTTCCTTCCTCGGGAGATACGCAGTATTTT
CASSSLPSSGDTQYF
>TRBV20-1|TRBD1|-|TRBJ2-1
TGCAGTGCTAGTAAACAGGGGGTGAGGAATGAGCAGTTCTTC
CSASKQGVRNEQFF
>TRBV12-3/TRBV12-4|TRBD1|many|TRBJ2-5
TGTGCCAGCAGTCGGCATCGGACAGGCTCACAAGAGACCCAGTACTTC
CASSRHRTGSQETQYF
>TRBV7-9|-|-|TRBJ2-4
TGTGCCAGCAGCTCGAGGACAGTACTAGCCAAAAACATTCAGTACTTC
CASSSRTVLAKNIQYF
>TRBV12-3/TRBV12-4|-|-|TRBJ2-2
TGTGCCAGCAGTGTCCCTATGGGCTCGGGGACCGGGGAGCTGTTTTTT
CASSVPMGSGTGELFF
>TRBV4-1|-|few|TRBJ2-2
TGCGCCAGCAGCCAAGATAGGACCGGGGAGCTGTTTTTT
CASSQDRTGELFF
>TRBV15|TRBD1|-|TRBJ1-4
TGTGCCACGATGGGGACAGGCCATGAAAAACTGTTTTTT
CATMGTGHEKLFF
>TRBV6-2/TRBV6-3|-|-|TRBJ1-6
TGTGCCAGCAGCACACCTAATTCACCCCTCCACTTT
CASSTPNSPLHF
>TRBV14|-|few|TRBJ1-3
TGTGCCAGCAGCCAAGGAAACACCATATATTTT
CASSQGNTIYF
>TRBV7-6|-|-|TRBJ2-7
TGTGCCAGCAGCTTAGCCCGGGTCCAGGATGGGGCCTACGAGCAGTACTTC
CASSLARVQDGAYEQYF
>TRBV7-2|-|-|TRBJ1-4
TGTGCCAGCAGCCCGTACAGGGAAGAAAAACTGTTTTTT
CASSPYREEKLFF
>TRBV24-1|-|few|TRBJ2-2
TGTGCCATAAACCCAGGGTCCACCGGGGAGCTGTTTTTT
CAINPGSTGELFF
>TRBV29-1|-|few|TRBJ2-7
TGCAGCGTTGTTATAGGTCTCTCCTCCTACGAGCAGTACTTC
CSVVIGLSSYEQYF
>TRBV24-1|TRBD1|few|TRBJ2-1
TGTGCCACCAGTGATTTTCCGGGACAGGGGGCCGTTCTAGGCTACAATGAGCAGTTCTTC
CATSDFPGQGAVLGYNEQFF
>TRBV12-3/TRBV12-4|TRBD1|-|TRBJ1-1
TGTGCCAGCAGTTTGCCTCTGTCGTGGACAGGGAACACTGAAGCTTTCTTT
CASSLPLSWTGNTEAFF
>TRBV6-1|TRBD1|-|TRBJ2-7
TGTGCCAGTGAGGGACAGGGGCGGTCTAACGAGCAGTACTTC
CASEGQGRSNEQYF
>TRBV5-1|TRBD2|-|TRBJ2-3
TGCGCCAGCAGCCGCGGGGGATCGGAAACAGATACGCAGTATTTT
CASSRGGSETDTQYF
>TRBV5-1|TRBD1|-|TRBJ1-1
TGCGCCAGCAGCAGGGGACAGGTGGAGAACACTGAAGCTTTCTTT
CASSRGQVENTEAFF
>TRBV6-6|TRBD1|few|TRBJ1-1
TGTGCCAGCAGTAAGACAGGGACTGAAGCTTTCTTT
CASSKTGTEAFF
>TRBV19|-|many|TRBJ2-3
TGTGCCAGTAGTTGGACAGAGGACGCGACGCAGTATTTT
CASSWTEDATQYF
>TRBV6-2/TRBV6-3|TRBD2|-|TRBJ2-1
TGTGCCAGCAGTTACTCGATTAGCGGGAGTATCATTGAGCAGTTCTTC
CASSYSISGSIIEQFF
>TRBV6-2/TRBV6-3|TRBD2|-|TRBJ2-3
TGTGCCAGCAGTTACCAACTAGCGGGAGGGGATGGAGATACGCAGTATTTT
CASSYQLAGGDGDTQYF
>TRBV20-1|-|-|TRBJ1-5
TGCAGTGCTAGAGGGGACAATCAGCCCCAGCATTTT
CSARGDNQPQHF
>TRBV7-8|-|-|TRBJ2-7
TGTGCCAGCGGTGAATCGTCCTACGAGCAGTACTTC
CASGESSYEQYF
>TRBV6-5|TRBD1|-|TRBJ1-3
TGTGCCAGCAGCCGAACCCGACAGGGCTCCTCTGGAAACACCATATATTTT
CASSRTRQGSSGNTIYF
>TRBV9|-|few|TRBJ1-5
TGTGCCAGCAGCGTAGATCACAGCAATCAGCCCCAGCATTTT
CASSVDHSNQPQHF
>TRBV20-1|-|few|TRBJ2-7
TGCAGTGCCCTATCCCCGGGACACCACTACGAGCAGTACTTC
CSALSPGHHYEQYF
>TRBV6-2/TRBV6-3|-|-|TRBJ2-7
TGTGCCACCAAACTAGGGGGACTCTCCTACGAGCAGTACTTC
CATKLGGLSYEQYF
>TRBV7-2|TRBD1|-|TRBJ2-2
TGTGCCAGCAGCGCCACAGGGGCGGTTGTGACCGGGGAGCTGTTTTTT
CASSATGAVVTGELFF
>TRBV5-6|TRBD2|-|TRBJ2-2
TGTGCCAGCAGCGCCGTTAGCGGGGATCACTCCCCCGGGGAGCTGTTTTTT
CASSAVSGDHSPGELFF
>TRBV4-3|-|-|TRBJ2-5
TGCGCCAGCAGCCAAGAGTGGGTAGGGGAGACCCAGTACTTC
CASSQEWVGETQYF
>TRBV12-3/TRBV12-4|TRBD1|-|TRBJ1-4
TGTGCCAGCAGCAGACAGGGGGATGGTGGTGAAAAACTGTTTTTT
CASSRQGDGGEKLFF
>TRBV7-9|-|few|TRBJ2-1
TGTGCCAGCAGCTTAGCGGGTCGGGGCCGGTCCTACAATGAGCAGTTCTTC
CASSLAGRGRSYNEQFF
>TRBV5-1|-|few|TRBJ2-2
TGCGCCAACTCCGGAAGGGTGCGGGCCGGGGAGCTGTTTTTT
CANSGRVRAGELFF
>TRBV7-6|TRBD1|few|TRBJ1-5
TGTGCCAGCAGCTACGGACAGGGTGGAAGCAATCAGCCCCAGCATTTT
CASSYGQGGSNQPQHF
>TRBV20-1|-|few|TRBJ1-2
TGCAGTGCTAGAGCCGGGACACATAGGGGCTACACCTTC
CSARAGTHRGYTF
>TRBV12-3/TRBV12-4|TRBD2|-|TRBJ2-4
TGTGCCAGCAGTTTAGCCCGGACTAGCGGCTTAGCCAAAAACATTCAGTACTTC
CASSLARTSGLAKNIQYF
>TRBV9|TRBD2|-|TRBJ2-2
TGTGCCAGCAGCGTAGGACTAGCGGGAGTCACCGGGGAGCTGTTTTTT
CASSVGLAGVTGELFF
>TRBV11-2|-|few|TRBJ2-3
TGTGCCAGCACCTTTGGAGTAGATACGCAGTATTTT
CASTFGVDTQYF
>TRBV12-3/TRBV12-4|TRBD2|few|TRBJ2-3
TGTGCCAGCAGCACTGGGACTAGCGGGGGGGGCACAGATACGCAGTATTTT
CASSTGTSGGGTDTQYF
>TRBV20-1|-|-|TRBJ2-2
TGCAGTGCTCGGAATGGGGCCGAGGGGACCGGGGAGCTGTTTTTT
CSARNGAEGTGELFF
>TRBV5-1|TRBD1|few|TRBJ1-1
TGCGCCAGCAGTCGCGACAGGGTATCACTTGAAGCTTTCTTT
CASSRDRVSLEAFF
>TRBV20-1|-|few|TRBJ2-7
TGCAGTGCTAGAGATTTGTACGAGCAGTACTTC
CSARDLYEQYF
>TRBV7-2|TRBD2|few|TRBJ2-4
TGTGCCAGCAGCTCCCACGGGTCTAGCGGGATTAAAAACATTCAGTACTTC
CASSSHGSSGIKNIQYF
>TRBV5-5|-|-|TRBJ2-3
TGTGCCAGCAGCTCCGACTCAACAAAATCCCATACGCAGTATTTT
CASSSDSTKSHTQYF
>TRBV20-1|-|few|TRBJ1-1
TGCAGTGCCAACCTACAGGGAATGAACACTGAAGCTTTCTTT
CSANLQGMNTEAFF
>TRBV6-5|-|-|TRBJ1-5
TGTGCCAGCAGTGAAATGGTCGGACGGCCCCAGCATTTT
CASSEMVGRPQHF
>TRBV10-2|-|-|TRBJ2-6
TGCGCCAGCAGTGAATCCTGGGGACTGGACTCTGGGGCCAACGTCCTGACTTTC
CASSESWGLDSGANVLTF